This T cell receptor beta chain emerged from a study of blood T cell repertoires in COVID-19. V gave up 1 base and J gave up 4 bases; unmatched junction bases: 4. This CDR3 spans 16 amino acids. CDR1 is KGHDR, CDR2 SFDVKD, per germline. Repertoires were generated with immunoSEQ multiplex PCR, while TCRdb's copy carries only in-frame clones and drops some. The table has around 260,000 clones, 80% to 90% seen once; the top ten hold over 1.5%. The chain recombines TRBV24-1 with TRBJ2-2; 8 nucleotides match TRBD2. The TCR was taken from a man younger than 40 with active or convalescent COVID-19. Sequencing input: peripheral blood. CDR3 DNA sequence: TGTGCCACCAGTGATTTCGGGGGGGTGGGCACCGGGGAGCTGTTTTTT. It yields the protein CATSDFGGVGTGELFF.